This T cell receptor beta chain was identified in a study of blood T cell repertoires in COVID-19. Across the study: There were acute and convalescent COVID-19 samples, and they came from the United States, Italy and Spain.

One Seattle source followed patients from active infection through their disease course. Measured with immunoSEQ multiplex PCR; TCRdb has only the in-frame clones, and not every one. Among approximately 300,000 clones, approximately 91% were seen once, and the ten largest hold about 11%. This receptor was taken from a young woman with COVID-19, enrolled during active disease. The sequenced material came from peripheral blood.

CDR3 amino acids: CASSSGTSGNTGELFF. DNA for the CDR3: TGTGCCAGCAGCTCGGGGACTAGCGGGAACACCGGGGAGCTGTTTTTT. The chain is built from TRBV5-4 and TRBJ2-2, with 11 bases identical to TRBD2. This CDR3 has 16 amino acids. CDR1 SGHNT and CDR2 YYREEE come from the germline V gene (reference sequence). V was clipped by 3 bases and J by 1 base; unmatched bases: 2.